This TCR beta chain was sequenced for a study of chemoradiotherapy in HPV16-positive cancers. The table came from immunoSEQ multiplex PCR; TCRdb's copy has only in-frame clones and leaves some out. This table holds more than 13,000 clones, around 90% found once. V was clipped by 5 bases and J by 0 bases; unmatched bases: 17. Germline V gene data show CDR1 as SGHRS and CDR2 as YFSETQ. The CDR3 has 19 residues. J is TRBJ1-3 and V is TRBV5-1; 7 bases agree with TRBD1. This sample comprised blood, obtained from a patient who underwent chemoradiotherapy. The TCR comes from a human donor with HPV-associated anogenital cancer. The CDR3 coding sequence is TGCGCCAGCAGTGGGACAGACGAGTTCTCTTTCTTCTCTGGAAACACCATATATTTT. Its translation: CASSGTDEFSFFSGNTIYF.